This T cell receptor beta chain was captured in a study of CD8 T cells in ankylosing spondylitis. General study results and limits: The authors found the disease-linked clones to be CD8+ and relatively rare in peripheral blood. Within matched ankylosing spondylitis synovial fluid, disease-linked clones were reportedly significantly enriched. Seemingly characteristic of ankylosing spondylitis blood was a TCR beta motif consisting of about 8 highly homologous variants. Some motif variants were previously reported in reactive arthritis synovial fluid and blood.

Germline CDR1 is SGHKS and CDR2 is YYEKEE (reference sequence). CDR3 length equals 12 residues. V gave up 3 bases and J gave up 6 bases; unmatched junction bases: 2. Library preparation for TCR beta used quantitative 5'-RACE with molecular barcodes. Using its own MiXCR run on the 5' RACE reads, TCRdb lists one record per CDR3 protein. The table shows 750,000 to 850,000 distinct CDR3 sequences, with around 11% occurring only once. This clonotype was counted ten times or more. No antigen is known for it. The sequencing sample was made of blood, either unsorted or a sorted T cell fraction (not recorded which). This chain joins TRBV5-5 and TRBJ1-1; 7 positions agree with TRBD1. The receptor was derived from a male donor with ankylosing spondylitis. This CDR3 is CASSSDRSEAFF. The CDR3 coding sequence is TGTGCCAGCAGCTCGGACAGGTCTGAAGCTTTCTTT.